Below are 12 T cell receptor beta chains sequenced from a single sample in a study of regulatory T cells in long-lasting Graves disease. Construction of the TCR beta libraries employed iRepertoire HTBI primers in conjunction with Arm-PCR of CDR3 regions. Using its own MiXCR run on the multiplex PCR reads, TCRdb lists one record per CDR3 protein. The sample has hundreds of thousands of distinct CDR3 sequences, around 17% seen once. The sample's time point: newly diagnosed GD, antithyroid drugs for less than 3 months. PBMCs were the source of the RNA used for TCR sequencing. The same specimen was also included in a second study, on T cells in Graves' hyperthyroidism and ophthalmopathy.

Sample: peripheral blood mononuclear cells (PBMCs), taken at new diagnosis, from a patient treated with antithyroid drugs. These receptor sequences come from a man aged 35 to 55 with Graves disease.

The chain has TRBV10-2 and TRBJ2-7; possibly TRBD1 for D (5 bases). Trimming shortened V by 6 bases and J by 7 bases, and 19 bases separated the two germline ends. There are 14 residues in the CDR3. Germline assignment: CDR1 WSHSY and CDR2 SAAADI. CDR3 region: CASSEDSLFGEQYF. The CDR3 DNA is TGCGCCAGCAGCGAAGACAGTCTCTTTGGGGAGCAGTACTTC.

This clonotype was seen at least ten times. The rearrangement uses TRBV28 and TRBJ2-7; TRBD1 is a possible D gene (5 bases). The CDR3 has 13 amino acids. Germline loops: CDR1 MDHEN, CDR2 SYDVKM. The germline V and J ends were trimmed by 4 bases and 2 bases, with 9 bases remaining between them. The CDR3 coding sequence is TGTGCCAGCAGTTCGACAGTACCCTACGAGCAGTACTTC. Protein: CASSSTVPYEQYF. Full variable domain (missing parts from reference TRBV28 and TRBJ2-7): DVKVTQSSRYLVKRTGEKVFLECVQDMDHENMFWYRQDPGLGLRLIYFSYDVKMKEKGDIPEGYSVSREKKERFSLILESASTNQTSMYLCASSSTVPYEQYFGPGTRLTVT.

This clonotype appeared many times. The chain employs TRBV30 and TRBJ1-1; 9 bases agree with TRBD1. CDR3 length: 13 amino acids. Germline values: CDR1 GTSNPN, CDR2 SVGIG (reference sequence). V gave up 2 bases and J gave up 8 bases; unmatched junction bases: 6. This chain's CDR3 is CAWSTGGGGEAFF. The CDR3 DNA reads as TGTGCCTGGAGTACAGGGGGCGGAGGGGAAGCTTTCTTT.

J is TRBJ2-6 and V is TRBV5-1, with D possibly TRBD1 on 6 matching bases. Germline V gene lookup returns CDR1 SGHRS and CDR2 YFSETQ. V was cut by 6 bases and J by 4 bases, with 17 bases left in between. The CDR3 is 16 amino acids. CDR3 sequence (DNA): TGCGCCAGCACTAAACAGGGTTCCACCGGGGCCAACGTCCTGACTTTC. This encodes CASTKQGSTGANVLTF.

This chain joins TRBV5-1 and TRBJ1-2; 7 nucleotides agree with TRBD1. V lost 6 bases and J lost 6; bases outside the gene matches: 11. The CDR3 length is 14 residues. The germline V gene has CDR1 SGHRS and CDR2 YFSETQ. CDR3 sequence: CASNNPGQPHGYTF. The CDR3 DNA is TGCGCCAGCAACAATCCGGGACAGCCCCATGGCTACACCTTC.

On this clonotype itself: Only one base separates this from a far larger clonotype, so it likely reflects a read error. The chain recombines TRBV11-3 with TRBJ2-5, with D unclear. The J call may be wrong; the DNA end is better matched by TRBJ2-7. The CDR3 covers 15 residues. Germline V CDR1 and CDR2: SGHNT, YENEEA. CDR3 residues: CASSHTDRSSHEQYF. The CDR3 nucleotides are TGTGCCAGCAGCCACACGGACCGCTCGAGCCACGAGCAGTACTTC.

The chain recombines TRBV3-1 with TRBJ2-5, with 7 nucleotides matching TRBD1. V was clipped by 3 bases and J by 2 bases; unmatched bases: 0. The germline V gene encodes CDR1 LGHDT and CDR2 YNNKEL (reference sequence). The CDR3 is 13 residues long. The DNA of the CDR3 is TGTGCCAGCAGCCACAGGGGGCAAGAGACCCAGTACTTC. It is translated as CASSHRGQETQYF.

The V gene is TRBV19, the J gene TRBJ1-6; unclear D gene. The germline V gene encodes CDR1 LNHDA and CDR2 SQIVND (reference sequence). Deletions cut 7 bases from V and 7 bases from J, with 14 bases between. CDR3 length: 14 residues. The CDR3 is CASKLGDWNSPLHF. The CDR3 DNA is TGTGCCAGTAAGCTTGGGGATTGGAATTCACCCCTCCACTTT.

This clonotype was recorded at least ten times. The rearrangement links TRBV28 to TRBJ1-1; D possibly corresponds to TRBD1 (6 bases). Germline lookup yields CDR1 MDHEN and CDR2 SYDVKM. V was trimmed by 2 bases and J by 4 bases, leaving 11 bases between them. The length of the CDR3 is 14 residues. The CDR3 is CASSLGRGGTEAFF. Written as DNA, the CDR3 is TGTGCCAGCAGTTTAGGCAGGGGCGGCACTGAAGCTTTCTTT.

In this sample, this clonotype turned up many times. This chain uses TRBV27 with TRBJ1-5; D may be TRBD1 (5 bases). From germline, CDR1 is MNHEY and CDR2 SMNVEV (reference sequence). The V end was cut by 1 base, the J end by 0 bases, with 7 bases between. CDR3 size: 15 residues. This CDR3 reads CASSLFGASNQPQHF. CDR3 bases: TGTGCCAGCAGTTTATTCGGGGCTAGCAATCAGCCCCAGCATTTT.

This clonotype was seen at least ten times. The V call is TRBV20-1, the J call TRBJ2-3; D is perhaps TRBD2 (7 bases). This CDR3 is 13 amino acids long. CDR1 DFQATT and CDR2 SNEGSKA come from the germline V gene (reference sequence). V was clipped by 6 bases and J by 6 bases, with 16 bases between them. DNA for the CDR3: TGCAGTGCCTCGGGAGAGGGGGGGGATACGCAGTATTTT. As protein: CSASGEGGDTQYF.

This clonotype was observed at least ten times. The chain links TRBV7-3 to TRBJ2-4, with a tentative D call TRBD2 (5 bases). The CDR3 covers 13 residues. Trimming stripped 3 bases from V and 7 bases from J, with 10 bases between. Germline assignment: CDR1 SGHTA and CDR2 FQGTGA. The CDR3 is CASSFEGSNIQYF. CDR3 in DNA: TGTGCCAGCAGCTTCGAGGGCTCGAACATTCAGTACTTC.